Listed here are 13 T cell receptor beta chains from one sample, sequenced in a study of CD8 T cells in ankylosing spondylitis (dated by TCRdb to between 2016 and 2019). Libraries were built with 5' RACE. Sequencing was carried out with an Illumina HiSeq 2500. The raw public data were reprocessed by TCRdb itself: fastp quality trimming at Q25, MiXCR clonotype calling, in-frame beta chains only. All rows with the same CDR3 protein become a single entry with the most common DNA and genes. For this sample the table gives about 220,000 distinct CDR3 sequences, of which about 10% were detected only once. The biggest ten clones account for 21% of the sample. Sequencing was done on a sample of blood, either unsorted or a sorted T cell fraction (not recorded which). The source of these receptors is a male donor with ankylosing spondylitis or in good health (not recorded which).

This clonotype has at least ten counts. The chain uses TRBV29-1 and TRBJ1-1; 7 nucleotides align to TRBD1. Germline assignment: CDR1 SQVTM and CDR2 ANQGSEA. The CDR3 sequence is 13 residues long. Trimming took 8 bases from V and 4 from J; bases not matched to a gene: 10. The CDR3 DNA reads as TGCAGCACAAATACAGGGGCATCCACTGAAGCTTTCTTT. Encoded protein: CSTNTGASTEAFF.

This clonotype came up many times. The chain joins TRBV7-2 to TRBJ1-6; the D gene is possibly TRBD1 (5 bases). V was clipped by 3 bases and J by 10 bases, with 10 bases between them. The V gene's germline CDR1 is SGHTA and CDR2 FQGNSA. The CDR3 consists of 13 residues. The CDR3 spells CASSLGTGSPLHF. The CDR3 coding sequence is TGTGCCAGCAGCTTGGGAACAGGATCACCCCTCCACTTT. The full variable domain, rest sourced from reference TRBV7-2 and TRBJ1-6, is GAGVSQSPSNKVTEKGKDVELRCDPISGHTALYWYRQSLGQGLEFLIYFQGNSAPDKSGLPSDRFSAERTGGSVSTLTIQRTQQEDSAVYLCASSLGTGSPLHFGNGTRLTVT.

This clonotype was observed many times. This chain joins TRBV5-1 and TRBJ1-1, with 10 bases lining up with TRBD1. The CDR3 spans 14 residues. Looked up from germline, CDR1 is SGHRS and CDR2 is YFSETQ. The V and J ends lost 3 bases and 4 bases, in that order; junction bases with no gene match: 3. CDR3 coding DNA: TGCGCCAGCAGCTATGGACAGGGGGGCACTGAAGCTTTCTTT. As protein: CASSYGQGGTEAFF.

As to this clonotype: The junction and the germline gene differ at one end; a read error may be behind it. The CDR3 spells CATGEGGLETQYF. DNA of the CDR3: TGTGCCACCGGTGAGGGGGGGCTGGAGACCCAGTACTTC. This chain links TRBV24-1 with TRBJ2-5; D might be TRBD2 (7 bases). The CDR3 runs to 13 residues. Germline CDR1 and CDR2: KGHDR and SFDVKD.

This clonotype was seen many times. This chain joins TRBV12-3 or TRBV12-4 and TRBJ1-2, with a tentative D call TRBD1 (6 bases). The CDR3 runs 13 residues. The ends were cut back, 5 bases at V and 9 bases at J, with 16 bases in the middle. The CDR3 is CASSPNTGRSYTF. In DNA form, the CDR3 reads TGTGCCAGCAGTCCGAACACAGGGCGTAGCTACACCTTC.

Many counts were recorded for this clonotype. The rearrangement joins TRBV7-8 to TRBJ1-5; 9 bases line up with TRBD1. V shed 5 bases and J 5 bases; nucleotides not matched to a gene: 4. This CDR3 spans 14 amino acids. Germline V gene lookup returns CDR1 SGHVS and CDR2 FQNEAQ. DNA for the CDR3: TGTGCCAGCAGCCAGACAGGGGGGGATCAGCCCCAGCATTTT. Translation gives CASSQTGGDQPQHF. The full variable domain, rest sourced from reference TRBV7-8 and TRBJ1-5, is GAGVSQSPRYKVAKRGQDVALRCDPISGHVSLFWYQQALGQGPEFLTYFQNEAQLDKSGLPSDRFFAERPEGSVSTLKIQRTQQEDSAVYLCASSQTGGDQPQHFGDGTRLSIL.

This clonotype appeared many times. The genes are TRBV15 and TRBJ1-6, with 7 bases that match TRBD1. In germline, CDR1 is LNHNV, CDR2 YYDKDF (reference sequence). Trimming removed 0 bases from V and 11 bases from J; junction bases left unmatched: 10. The CDR3 has 16 amino acids. CDR3 loop: CATSREGGVQGAPLHF. The CDR3 nucleotides are TGTGCCACCAGCAGAGAGGGTGGAGTTCAGGGGGCACCCCTCCACTTT. Full variable domain (rest looked up from reference TRBV15 and TRBJ1-6): DAMVIQNPRYQVTQFGKPVTLSCSQTLNHNVMYWYQQKSSQAPKLLFHYYDKDFNNEADTPDNFQSRRPNTSFCFLDIRSPGLGDTAMYLCATSREGGVQGAPLHFGNGTRLTVT.

The chain recombines TRBV7-2 with TRBJ2-7, with TRBD2 matching over 9 bases. The CDR3 is 14 residues long. With 2 bases clipped from V and 6 bases from J, the junction kept 5 bases outside the gene matches. From germline, CDR1 is SGHTA and CDR2 FQGNSA. The CDR3 region has the DNA TGTGCCAGCAGCTTATTGTTAGCGGGGGTCGAGCAGTACTTC. It translates to CASSLLLAGVEQYF.

This clonotype was observed at least ten times. The chain recombines TRBV11-3 with TRBJ2-3; no definite D call. V lost 4 bases and J lost 1, with 12 bases in between. The germline V gene encodes CDR1 SGHNT and CDR2 YENEEA. This CDR3 comprises 15 residues. The DNA for the CDR3 is TGTGCCAGCAGCTCACGGGTCAGCGGCACAGATACGCAGTATTTT. This encodes CASSSRVSGTDTQYF.

This clonotype came up many times. A read error may produce the germline difference seen at one junction end. The V and J genes are TRBV7-3 and TRBJ2-7, with D perhaps TRBD1 (7 bases). The CDR3 totals 12 residues. Looked up from germline, CDR1 is SGHTA and CDR2 is FQGTGA. The CDR3 spells CASSFVGGQICF. The CDR3 DNA reads as TGTGCCAGCAGCTTCGTGGGGGGACAGATATGCTTC.

At least ten counts were recorded for this clonotype. This rearrangement joins TRBV20-1 to TRBJ2-3, with 8 positions matching TRBD2. Germline V gives CDR1 DFQATT, CDR2 SNEGSKA (reference sequence). This CDR3 has 16 residues. V was clipped by 6 bases and J by 0 bases; unmatched bases: 11. The CDR3 DNA follows: TGCAGTGCCCAAACTGCAGAGCGGGGGAGCACAGATACGCAGTATTTT. It encodes CSAQTAERGSTDTQYF.

The table lists this clonotype with many counts. V gene TRBV4-1 combines with J gene TRBJ1-2; D uncertain. This CDR3 has 14 amino acids. Germline CDR1 is MGHRA and CDR2 is YSYEKL. Trimming removed 0 bases from V and 8 bases from J, with 13 bases in between. In nucleotides, the CDR3 is TGCGCCAGCAGCCAAGATCGAGAACGAGGAGGCTACACCTTC. Translated, it gives CASSQDRERGGYTF.

In the case of this clonotype: A much larger clone sits a single nucleotide away, making a read error possible. V is TRBV6-5 and J is TRBJ2-7; 8 positions agree with TRBD2. Germline V gene data show CDR1 as MNHEY and CDR2 as SVGAGI. There are 15 residues in the CDR3. CDR3 sequence: CAISYSTGGLDEQYF. DNA of the CDR3: TGTGCCATCAGTTACTCGACGGGGGGGCTCGATGAGCAGTACTTC.